These 13 T cell receptor beta chains were sequenced from one sample in a study of T cells in women clearing cervical HPV infection. This table comes from immunoSEQ multiplex PCR, and its TCRdb copy is limited to in-frame clones, with some not included. Here the sample table reports 25,000 to 30,000 clones. Specimen: blood buffy coat. Receptors originate from a woman aged 18-70 years with a cervical HPV16 infection that either progressed to CIN3+ or cleared (not recorded which).

Points on this clone: The CDR3 is cut off 3 residues early in the read; its end comes from the germline J gene. The chain uses TRBV7-6 and TRBJ2-2; TRBD2 agrees at 7 bases. The CDR3 is 15 amino acids. Looked up from germline, CDR1 is SGHVS and CDR2 is FNYEAQ. This CDR3 reads CASSLERGTNEKLFF. Incomplete CDR3 DNA: TGTGCCAGCAGCTTAGAGCGAGGGACTAATGAAAAG.

Of note for this clone: The junction departs from the called germline gene at one end, perhaps through a read error. The observed sequence ends 3 residues before the CDR3 terminus, with the missing tail filled in from the germline J gene. The chain combines TRBV4-2 with TRBJ2-7; D might be TRBD2 (7 bases). The length of the CDR3 is 14 residues. Germline V gene data show CDR1 as LGHNA and CDR2 as YNFKEQ. The CDR3 is CASSQGGGLSEQYF. CDR3 DNA (partial): TGCGCCAGCAGCCAAGGGGGGGGGCTGAGCGAG.

With respect to this clone: From the germline J gene comes the end of the CDR3, since the read stops 3 residues before it. The gene calls are TRBV7-3 and TRBJ2-1, with 16 bases that match TRBD2. The J segment lost 7 bases and the V segment lost 2 bases, leaving 5 bases of the junction unmatched. Germline lookup yields CDR1 SGHTA and CDR2 FQGTGA. This CDR3 contains 17 residues. The CDR3 protein is CASSLWGLAGGQNEQFF. CDR3 bases read: TGTGCCAGCAGCTTATGGGGACTAGCGGGGGGGCAGAATGAG.

A note on this clone: With the read ending 3 residues before the CDR3 end, the germline J gene is used to fill in that end. The chain carries TRBV7-6 and TRBJ1-1; D is undetermined. V was pared by 6 bases and J by 2 bases, with 13 bases between. The germline V gene has CDR1 SGHVS and CDR2 FNYEAQ. CDR3 size: 14 residues. The sequenced CDR3 bases are TGTGCCAGCAGTCCGGGGTCGGGCAACACTGAA. Its protein product is CASSPGSGNTE. In full, the CDR3 is CASSPGSGNTEAFF.

Of note for this clone: Sequencing ends 3 residues short of the CDR3 end; the germline J gene provides the rest. The genes are TRBV18 and TRBJ2-4; weak D call: TRBD2 (5 bases). Germline CDR1 reads KGHSH; CDR2 reads LQKENI. The CDR3 runs 13 residues. CDR3 sequence reads: CASSPRPGDGQYF. CDR3 bases read: TGTGCCAGCTCACCACGCCCCGGGGATGGT.

As to this clone: With the read ending 3 residues before the CDR3 end, the germline J gene is used to fill in that end. The rearrangement joins TRBV20-1 to TRBJ2-3, with D tentatively TRBD1 (5 bases). The germline gives CDR1 DFQATT, CDR2 SNEGSKA (reference sequence). CDR3 size: 13 residues. Partial CDR3 DNA: TGCAGTGCTCCCCAGGGTACTCAAGAGACG. This sequence encodes CSAPQGTQET. The entire CDR3 protein reads CSAPQGTQETQYF.

A remark on this clone: The read ends 3 residues before the CDR3 terminus; that terminus is restored from the germline J gene. The chain recombines TRBV5-1 with TRBJ1-4, with a tentative D call TRBD1 (5 bases). The V gene's germline CDR1 is SGHRS and CDR2 YFSETQ. The CDR3 sequence is 16 residues long. Partial CDR3 DNA: TGCGCCAGCAGCCCGGGAGGTCACTCTGGGGCCAACGTA. Protein product: CASSPGGHSGANV. The CDR3, in full, reads CASSPGGHSGANVLFF.

Comments on this clone: The DNA ends 3 residues before the CDR3 does, and the rest of the CDR3 is filled in from the germline J gene. V and J are TRBV7-9 and TRBJ2-5; 9 bases match TRBD2. The ends lost 6 bases at V and 5 bases at J; junction bases unmatched: 4. Germline V lookup: CDR1 SEHNR, CDR2 FQNEAQ (reference sequence). The CDR3 totals 13 residues. This CDR3 is CASRRTSDETQYF. The part of the CDR3 DNA that was read is TGTGCCAGCAGGCGGACTAGCGACGAGACC.

Comment on this clone: One end of the junction is discordant with germline, which a read error may explain. The missing CDR3 end, 3 residues past where the read stops, is filled in from the germline J gene. This chain joins TRBV7-7 and TRBJ2-5; a weak D match, TRBD2 (7 bases). The V gene's germline CDR1 is SSHAT and CDR2 FNYEAQ (reference sequence). This CDR3 spans 14 amino acids. CDR3 DNA, as far as it was read: TGTGCTAGCAGTCGGGGGGCCAACCGGGAGACC. Encoded protein: CASSRGANRET. The entire CDR3 reads CASSRGANRETQYF.

To note about this clone: The sequence runs out 3 residues before the end of the CDR3; the remainder is reconstructed from the germline J gene. The chain employs TRBV19 and TRBJ1-2, with 8 bases fitting TRBD1. CDR1 is LNHDA and CDR2 is SQIVND in the germline V gene (reference sequence). There are 14 residues in the CDR3. This chain's CDR3 is CASSPGQASYDYTF. The covered CDR3 bases are TGTGCCAGTAGTCCGGGACAGGCCTCCTACGAC.

Worth noting for this clone: The missing CDR3 end, 3 residues past where the read stops, is filled in from the germline J gene. This chain links TRBV13 with TRBJ1-2; tentatively, D is TRBD1 (6 bases). The CDR3 has 14 amino acids. Germline CDR1 reads PRHDT; CDR2 reads FYEKMQ (reference sequence). The CDR3 reads CASSLPDSTNDYTF. Incomplete CDR3 DNA: TGTGCCAGCAGTTTACCGGACAGTACCAACGAC. Full variable domain (rest looked up from reference TRBV13 and TRBJ1-2): AAGVIQSPRHLIKEKRETATLKCYPIPRHDTVYWYQQGPGQDPQFLISFYEKMQSDKGSIPDRFSAQQFSDYHSELNMSSLELGDSALYFCASSLPDSTNDYTFGSGTRLTVV.

This clone is medium-sized by frequency. The missing CDR3 end, 3 residues past where the read stops, is filled in from the germline J gene. This rearrangement joins TRBV6-1 to TRBJ2-1, with 7 bases lining up with TRBD2. CDR3 length: 15 residues. Germline V gene data show CDR1 as MNHNS and CDR2 as SASEGT. The junction had 2 bases not matched to a gene; V was cut back by 2 bases and J by 1 base. The CDR3 bases that were read are TGTGCCAGCAGTGAATCGGGGGGTTCCTACAATGAG. Translating it yields CASSESGGSYNE. The whole CDR3 protein reads CASSESGGSYNEQFF.

A remark on this clone: The junction departs from the called germline gene at one end, perhaps through a read error. The missing CDR3 end, 3 residues past where the read stops, is filled in from the germline J gene. The genes are TRBV4-2 and TRBJ2-1, with 9 bases aligning to TRBD2. There are 15 residues in the CDR3. Germline V gives CDR1 LGHNA, CDR2 YNFKEQ. The covered CDR3 bases are TGCGCCAGCAGCCAGGCATGGGTAGCGGGGGTTGAG. Its protein product is CASSQAWVAGVE. The entire CDR3 protein is CASSQAWVAGVEQFF.